In its sample, the clone carrying this TCR beta chain was seen many times. Antigen: not known. V lost 0 bases to trimming and J lost 6 bases, with 12 bases between them. CDR1 and CDR2 from the germline V gene are KGHSH and LQKENI. This CDR3 has 15 residues. This record belongs to a study of metastatic and nonmetastatic thyroid tumors. Findings and limits, study-wide: Versus benign nodules, malignant thyroid tumors reportedly had significantly higher TCR beta diversity, in blood and tumor.

TCRdb re-analyzed the PCR reads using MiXCR. Here the sample spans around 38,000 clones, 25% to 35% being singletons. Thyroid surgery had not been preceded by any treatment in any patient. The sample comprised blood. The clonotype originates from a male donor with papillary thyroid cancer or a benign thyroid nodule (not recorded which). Some clones in this sample may be carry-over from other donors' samples. The V gene is TRBV18, the J gene TRBJ1-5; perhaps TRBD1 as D (6 bases). The CDR3 loop reads CASSPPPGAGQPQHF. In DNA form, the CDR3 reads TGTGCCAGCTCACCACCCCCAGGGGCGGGTCAGCCCCAGCATTTT.